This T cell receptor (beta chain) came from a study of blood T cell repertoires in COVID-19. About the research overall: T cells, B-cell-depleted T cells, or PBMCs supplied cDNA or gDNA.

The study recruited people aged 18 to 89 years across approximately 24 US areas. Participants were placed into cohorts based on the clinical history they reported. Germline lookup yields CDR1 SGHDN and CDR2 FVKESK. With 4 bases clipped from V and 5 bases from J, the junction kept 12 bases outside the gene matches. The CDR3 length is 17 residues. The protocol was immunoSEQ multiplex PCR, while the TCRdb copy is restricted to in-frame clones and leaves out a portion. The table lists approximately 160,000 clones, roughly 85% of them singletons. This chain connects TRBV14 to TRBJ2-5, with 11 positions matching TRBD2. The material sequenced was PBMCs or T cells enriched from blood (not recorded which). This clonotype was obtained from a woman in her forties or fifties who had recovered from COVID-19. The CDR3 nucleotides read TGTGCCAGCAGCCTACAGAAGATAGCGGGGGGGCTGGAGACCCAGTACTTC. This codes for CASSLQKIAGGLETQYF.